This TCR delta chain was captured by sequencing in a study of Vδ1+ human thymocytes. Study results and limitations: The authors advised highly purified populations and single-cell validation. Highly polyclonal TRG and TRD repertoires with Gaussian CDR3 length distributions appeared in thymus.

V shed 4 bases, J shed 3 bases, and the junction held 17 bases outside the gene matches. This CDR3 is 18 amino acids long. CDR1 is TSWWSYY and CDR2 is QGS in the germline V gene. Between 98% and 99.6% of sorted thymocytes were Vdelta1+. This clone was found a few times. The antigen is unknown. The template was reverse-transcribed extracted RNA. The CDR3 regions were amplified by multiplex PCR from V-gene primers to a constant-region primer. TCRdb reprocessed the multiplex PCR reads through CATT. The sample shows 45,000 to 75,000 delta-chain clones, around 16% of them seen only once. The sample taken for sequencing was Vdelta1+ gamma-delta thymocytes from the thymus. Subset here: FACS-sorted CD3+ TCRalphabeta- TCRVdelta1+ TCRVdelta2- thymocytes. The TCR comes from a girl under three years old who had congenital heart surgery. This chain uses TRDV1 with TRDJ1, with 7 bases identical to TRDD3. The CDR3 protein is CALGAQDTGGWNADKLIF. As DNA, the CDR3 is TGTGCTCTTGGGGCACAGGACACCGGGGGATGGAACGCCGATAAACTCATCTTT.